This TCR beta chain was profiled in a study of regulatory T cells in long-lasting Graves disease. Germline V lookup: CDR1 KGHSH, CDR2 LQKENI. The CDR3 runs 14 residues. Sample time point: newly diagnosed GD, antithyroid drugs for less than 3 months. TCR sequences were obtained from RNA taken from PBMCs. Patients were enrolled at an endocrinology department in Xi'an, China. Libraries of TCR beta came from iRepertoire HTBI primers plus Arm-PCR of CDR3 regions. In TCRdb, the multiplex PCR reads were re-called with MiXCR into one record per CDR3 protein. The table has 500,000 or so distinct CDR3 sequences, about 17% seen once. General study findings and limits: A greater number of public clonotypes (roughly 2,700) was shared by persistent patients than by new patients (approximately 880).

About this clonotype: What it binds is unknown.

This same sample was also taken into another study, of T cells in Graves' hyperthyroidism and ophthalmopathy. From that study: Most thyroid clonotypes expanded above 0.001 appeared in blood too.

The source is a man in his forties or fifties with Graves disease. The rearrangement joins TRBV18 to TRBJ2-5; 14 bases are a match to TRBD2. TRBJ2-1 explains the end of the DNA better; the J call may be wrong. The sequenced sample was peripheral blood mononuclear cells (PBMCs), obtained at new diagnosis, from a patient treated with antithyroid drugs. The CDR3: CANSGLAGGNEQFF. In DNA form, the CDR3 reads TGTGCCAACTCCGGACTAGCGGGAGGAAATGAGCAGTTCTTC.